These 9 T cell receptor beta chains share one sample of origin, sequenced in a study of CD4+ T cells in melanoma. The method was immunoSEQ multiplex PCR; TCRdb's version includes in-frame clones alone and lacks a portion of them. The sample consists of thousands of clones, around 65% of them appearing once. Sequenced: cells from a culture (not recorded whether cultured in vitro). All receptors come from a human donor with melanoma.

This clone was observed a single time. The rearrangement joins TRBV27 to TRBJ2-1; D is possibly TRBD1 or TRBD2 (5 bases each). The germline V and J ends were trimmed by 0 bases and 5 bases, with 11 bases remaining between them. The CDR3 is 15 amino acids. Looked up from germline, CDR1 is MNHEY and CDR2 is SMNVEV (reference sequence). This CDR3 is CASSLSSGADNEQFF. The CDR3 bases are TGTGCCAGCAGTTTATCGTCCGGGGCAGACAATGAGCAGTTCTTC.

This chain joins TRBV29-1 and TRBJ2-7; a possible D gene is TRBD1 (5 bases). CDR1 SQVTM and CDR2 ANQGSEA come from the germline V gene. The V and J ends lost 5 bases and 6 bases respectively, with 20 bases between them. This CDR3 has 14 amino acids. The CDR3 here is CSVPSGQGLGEQYF. CDR3 sequence (DNA): TGCAGCGTTCCGAGTGGGCAGGGCCTAGGCGAGCAGTACTTC.

The gene calls are TRBV9 and TRBJ1-5, with 7 bases aligning to TRBD1. Trimming cost V 3 bases and J 5 bases; bases outside gene matches: 8. CDR3 size: 15 residues. CDR1 and CDR2 (germline): SGDLS, YYNGEE. The CDR3 DNA reads as TGTGCCAGCAGCGCACAGGGGAATGTACATCAGCCCCAGCATTTT. The encoded protein is CASSAQGNVHQPQHF.

By sample share, this clone is medium-sized. V usage is TRBV9 and J usage is TRBJ1-2; the match to TRBD1 covers 12 bases. The germline V gene has CDR1 SGDLS and CDR2 YYNGEE. With V trimmed by 5 bases and J by 4 bases, 9 bases remained unmatched. The CDR3 contains 16 residues. For the CDR3, the DNA is TGTGCCAGCAGTTCAACCGGGACAGGGGGCCCCTATGGCTACACCTTC. Encoded protein: CASSSTGTGGPYGYTF.

This clone was seen only once. The chain recombines TRBV6-5 with TRBJ1-1, with 8 bases fitting TRBD1. J lost 7 bases, V lost 3 bases, and 4 bases had no gene match. Looked up from germline, CDR1 is MNHEY and CDR2 is SVGAGI. This CDR3 comprises 13 residues. The CDR3: CASSYPGTGEAFF. CDR3 sequence (DNA): TGTGCCAGCAGTTATCCCGGGACAGGTGAAGCTTTCTTT.

CDR3 sequence (DNA): TGTGCCAGCAGTTACTCGAGTTCGGGAGTCATGGAGCAGTACTTC. As protein: CASSYSSSGVMEQYF. This sequence joins TRBV6-6 and TRBJ2-7, with TRBD2 as a possible D gene (6 bases). The CDR3 has 15 residues. Trimming cost V 0 bases and J 7 bases, with 16 bases left between them. Germline values: CDR1 MNHNY, CDR2 SVGAGI (reference sequence).

This clone is judged medium-sized (0.01 to 0.1%). The chain carries TRBV7-2 and TRBJ1-6; D is perhaps TRBD1 (5 bases). The CDR3 has 12 amino acids. The V end was cut by 2 bases, the J end by 12 bases, with 8 bases between. The germline CDR1 and CDR2 sequences are SGHTA and FQGNSA. The CDR3 nucleotides read TGTGCCAGCAGCTTATGGGGGGTACCCCTCCACTTT. Translating it yields CASSLWGVPLHF.

This clone was counted a few times. The CDR3 reads CASMGPLRGEAFF. As DNA, the CDR3 is TGTGCCAGCATGGGACCGTTGAGGGGTGAAGCTTTCTTT. This chain joins TRBV6-5 and TRBJ1-1; tentatively, D is TRBD1 (5 bases). This CDR3 region has 13 residues. Deletions cut 7 bases from V and 7 bases from J, with 16 bases between. Germline CDR1 is MNHEY and CDR2 is SVGAGI.

The CDR3 DNA is TGTGCCAGCAGCCCCCACGGGGGCGGGGCGAGCACAGATACGCAGTATTTT. Amino acids: CASSPHGGGASTDTQYF. The chain combines TRBV11-2 with TRBJ2-3, with D possibly called TRBD1 or TRBD2 (6 bases each). CDR1 is SGHAT, CDR2 FQNNGV, per germline. The CDR3 runs 17 residues. V lost 5 bases to trimming and J lost 0 bases, with 18 bases between them.